The present entry profiles one T cell receptor (beta chain) with its context. This CDR3 comprises 16 residues. The germline V gene has CDR1 SNHLY and CDR2 FYNNEI. V was clipped by 4 bases and J by 8 bases; unmatched bases: 11. The data originate from a study of T cells in Graves' hyperthyroidism and ophthalmopathy. RNA transcripts provided the source from which TCR beta CDR3 regions were amplified. Researchers ran a first-round RT-PCR on the TCR CDR3 using the HTBI primer set. TCRdb re-analysed the multiplex PCR reads in MiXCR, keeping a single row per CDR3 protein. The data show about 420,000 distinct CDR3 sequences, with 15% to 19% seen just once and 14% held by the top ten.

This sequence originates from a woman aged 18-35 years with Graves' hyperthyroidism. The chain couples TRBV2 to TRBJ1-4; 9 bases line up with TRBD1. The specimen was blood. CDR3 nucleotides: TGTGCCAGCAGTGGCGGGACAGGGCGGTTTGGCGAAAAACTGTTTTTT. Residues: CASSGGTGRFGEKLFF.